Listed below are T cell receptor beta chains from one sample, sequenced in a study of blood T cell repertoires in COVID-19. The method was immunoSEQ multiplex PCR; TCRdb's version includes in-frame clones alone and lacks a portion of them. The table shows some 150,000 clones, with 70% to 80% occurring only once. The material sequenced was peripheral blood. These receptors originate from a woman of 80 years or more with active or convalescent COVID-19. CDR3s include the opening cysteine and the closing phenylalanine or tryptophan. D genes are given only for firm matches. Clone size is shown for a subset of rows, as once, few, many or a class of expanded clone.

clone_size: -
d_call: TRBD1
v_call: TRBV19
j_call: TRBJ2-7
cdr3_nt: TGTGCCAGTAGCCAATTCGGGACAGGACGCTACGAGCAGTACTTC
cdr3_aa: CASSQFGTGRYEQYF

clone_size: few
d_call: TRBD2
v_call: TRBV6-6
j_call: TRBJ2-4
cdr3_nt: TGTGCCAGCACCCACATGAGCGGGGGGGGGAAAAACATTCAGTACTTC
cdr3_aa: CASTHMSGGGKNIQYF

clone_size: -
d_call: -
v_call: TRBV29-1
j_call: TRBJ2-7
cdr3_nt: TGCAGCGTTGTTAGACATGCCGAGCAGTACTTC
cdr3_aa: CSVVRHAEQYF

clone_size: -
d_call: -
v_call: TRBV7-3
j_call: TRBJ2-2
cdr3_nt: TGTGCCAGCAGCCCCGCAGGCTCCGGGGAGCTGTTTTTT
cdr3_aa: CASSPAGSGELFF

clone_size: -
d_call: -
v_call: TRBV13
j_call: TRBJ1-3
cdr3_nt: TGTGCCAGCAGCGAGAGTTACGGGAACACCATATATTTT
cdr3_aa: CASSESYGNTIYF

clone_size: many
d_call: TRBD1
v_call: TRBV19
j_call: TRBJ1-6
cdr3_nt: TGTGCCAGTAGTGCCCGAGACAGGGGTAATTCACCCCTCCACTTT
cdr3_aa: CASSARDRGNSPLHF

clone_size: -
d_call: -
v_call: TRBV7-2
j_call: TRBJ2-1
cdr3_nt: TGTGCCAGCAGCCAGAGGTCGGGGTCCTACAATGAGCAGTTCTTC
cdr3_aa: CASSQRSGSYNEQFF

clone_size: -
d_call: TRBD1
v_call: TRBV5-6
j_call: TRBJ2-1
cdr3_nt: TGTGCCAGCTCTGACAGGGGGCCTAAGGAGCAGTTCTTC
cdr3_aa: CASSDRGPKEQFF

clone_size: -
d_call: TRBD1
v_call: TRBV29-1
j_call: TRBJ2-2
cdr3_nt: TGCAGCGTTAAACAGGGGCCGAACACCGGGGAGCTGTTTTTT
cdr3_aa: CSVKQGPNTGELFF

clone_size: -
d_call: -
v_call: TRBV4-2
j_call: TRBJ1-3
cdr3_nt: TGTGCCAGCAGCGGTCTGGGCCTCTCTGGAAACACCATATATTTT
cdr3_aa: CASSGLGLSGNTIYF

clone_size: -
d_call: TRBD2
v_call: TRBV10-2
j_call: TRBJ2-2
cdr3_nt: TGCGCCAGCAGAGTAGCGGGGGGGACCGGGGAGCTGTTTTTT
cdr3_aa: CASRVAGGTGELFF

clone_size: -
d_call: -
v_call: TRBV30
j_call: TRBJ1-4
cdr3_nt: TGTGCCTGGAGCCCTGGGTGGGGCGCTGCGAGCGAAAAACTGTTTTTT
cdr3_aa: CAWSPGWGAASEKLFF

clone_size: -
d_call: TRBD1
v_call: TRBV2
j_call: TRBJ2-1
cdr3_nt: TGTGCCAGTCAACAGGGGGATGTCAATGAGCAGTTCTTC
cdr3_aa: CASQQGDVNEQFF